This T cell receptor beta chain was retrieved from a study of CXCR3-negative and CXCR3-positive naive CD8 T cells. On this clonotype itself: What it recognizes is unknown.

From germline, CDR1 is SGDLS and CDR2 YYNGEE. The CDR3 is 14 amino acids. The study made its TRB cDNA libraries by 5' RACE, adding UMI labels. TCRdb reanalyzed the 5' RACE reads and collapses them to one entry per CDR3 protein, without DNA. The table for this sample gives 150,000 or so distinct CDR3 sequences. Study-wide findings and caveats: Relative to memory CD8+ cells, whose diversity was much lower, both naive subsets had comparably high diversity.

The V call is TRBV9, the J call TRBJ2-1. Sample: naive CXCR3- CD8+ T cells from blood. As for subset: CD45RO-CCR7+CD27+CD95- naive CD8+ T cells lacking CXCR3 (TNR3-). The source of this sequence is a human donor in good health. Some clones in this sample may be carry-over from other donors' samples. The CDR3 loop reads CASSVGISYNEQFF.